One and the same sample provided the 21 T cell receptor beta chains below, sequenced in a study of cytomegalovirus exposure and HLA in healthy donors. This PCR relied on a set of 60 Vbeta primers and 13 Jbeta primers. Method: immunoSEQ multiplex PCR; TCRdb's copy keeps in-frame clones and lacks some. The sample yields more than 95,000 clones, 60% to 85% seen once. The sequenced material came from PBMCs. The receptor source for this set is a woman aged 18-30 years in good health and CMV-seronegative.

The CDR3 bases are TGTGCCAGCAGGAGAGGACAGGGTAGGTACGAGCAGTACTTC. This encodes CASRRGQGRYEQYF. The chain has TRBV28 and TRBJ2-7, with TRBD1 matching over 8 bases. The germline CDR1 and CDR2 sequences are MDHEN and SYDVKM. The CDR3 is made up of 14 amino acids. Trimming removed 6 bases from V and 4 bases from J; junction bases left unmatched: 8. Together with reference TRBV28 and TRBJ2-7, the CDR3 gives the full variable domain: DVKVTQSSRYLVKRTGEKVFLECVQDMDHENMFWYRQDPGLGLRLIYFSYDVKMKEKGDIPEGYSVSREKKERFSLILESASTNQTSMYLCASRRGQGRYEQYFGPGTRLTVT.

This clone has only a few counts. V gene TRBV7-9 combines with J gene TRBJ2-7, with 12 positions matching TRBD2. Trimming took 5 bases from V and 5 from J; bases not matched to a gene: 4. The germline CDR1 and CDR2 sequences are SEHNR and FQNEAQ (reference sequence). CDR3 length: 14 amino acids. The CDR3 DNA reads as TGTGCCAGCAGCCCTAGCGGGGGGGCCCACGAGCAGTACTTC. Its translation: CASSPSGGAHEQYF.

The chain employs TRBV6-5 and TRBJ1-1; a possible D gene is TRBD1 (5 bases). Germline CDR1 is MNHEY and CDR2 is SVGAGI. V was shortened by 2 bases and J by 0 bases, with 13 bases between the two germline ends. The CDR3 is 16 residues long. The CDR3 reads CASSYLPTVMNTEAFF. The CDR3, as DNA: TGTGCCAGCAGTTACCTCCCGACAGTCATGAACACTGAAGCTTTCTTT.

The chain has TRBV4-1 and TRBJ2-1, with TRBD1 as a possible D gene (5 bases). Trimming shortened V by 0 bases and J by 8 bases, and 8 bases separated the two germline ends. Germline V gene sequence: CDR1 MGHRA, CDR2 YSYEKL. CDR3 length equals 13 residues. The DNA of the CDR3 is TGCGCCAGCAGCCAAGATAGGGGTTATGAGCAGTTCTTC. Residues: CASSQDRGYEQFF.

The chain has TRBV15 and TRBJ2-7; D is undetermined. The CDR3 runs to 13 residues. The germline V gene has CDR1 LNHNV and CDR2 YYDKDF (reference sequence). The V end was cut by 0 bases, the J end by 6 bases, with 9 bases between. Here the CDR3 reads CATSRDFAGEQYF. The CDR3 region has the DNA TGTGCCACCAGCAGAGATTTCGCCGGCGAGCAGTACTTC.

This clone was counted a few times. CDR3 loop: CASSSPAGGGDQPQHF. CDR3 DNA sequence: TGTGCCAGCAGTTCACCCGCAGGAGGGGGCGATCAGCCCCAGCATTTT. The rearrangement uses TRBV28 and TRBJ1-5; TRBD1 matches 7 bases. There are 16 residues in the CDR3. The junction had 11 bases not matched to a gene; V was cut back by 4 bases and J by 5 bases. Per the germline V gene, CDR1 is MDHEN and CDR2 is SYDVKM.

The rearrangement uses TRBV5-4 and TRBJ2-3; D is uncertain. The CDR3 sequence is 13 residues long. Trimming removed 4 bases from V and 4 bases from J, with 10 bases in between. Germline V gene data show CDR1 as SGHNT and CDR2 as YYREEE (reference sequence). Here the CDR3 reads CASSLRVADTQYF. The DNA for the CDR3 is TGTGCCAGCAGCCTTCGGGTGGCAGATACGCAGTATTTT.

This chain connects TRBV7-9 to TRBJ2-6; D is perhaps TRBD1 (6 bases). Germline V gene lookup returns CDR1 SEHNR and CDR2 FQNEAQ (reference sequence). The CDR3 consists of 15 residues. The V gene lost 1 base and the J gene lost 2 bases, with 6 bases spanning the gap. The CDR3 loop reads CASSLEGAGANVLTF. CDR3 in DNA: TGTGCCAGCAGCTTAGAGGGGGCTGGGGCCAACGTCCTGACTTTC.

DNA for the CDR3: TGCGCCAGCAGCTTGAATGGAGGGAAGGCTGAAGCTTTCTTT. Translation: CASSLNGGKAEAFF. The rearrangement links TRBV5-1 to TRBJ1-1; D remains ambiguous. With 1 base removed from V and 6 bases from J, the gap between germline ends came to 13 bases. This CDR3 has 14 residues. Germline loops: CDR1 SGHRS, CDR2 YFSETQ.

This chain links TRBV7-9 with TRBJ1-6; D is uncertain. The CDR3 sequence is 12 residues long. Germline V gene data show CDR1 as SEHNR and CDR2 as FQNEAQ (reference sequence). V lost 3 bases to trimming and J lost 10 bases, with 7 bases between them. The CDR3 spells CASSFEESPLHF. DNA for the CDR3: TGTGCCAGCAGCTTTGAAGAGTCACCCCTCCACTTT.

The chain couples TRBV28 to TRBJ2-2; 8 bases agree with TRBD1. This CDR3 has 15 residues. V lost 6 bases, J lost 4 bases, and 7 bases stayed unmatched. Germline V gene sequence: CDR1 MDHEN, CDR2 SYDVKM. The CDR3 protein is CASRARQGITGELFF. The DNA for the CDR3 is TGTGCCAGCAGGGCCCGACAGGGGATCACCGGGGAGCTGTTTTTT.

The chain combines TRBV7-3 with TRBJ1-2, with D possibly TRBD1 on 5 matching bases. The V gene's germline CDR1 is SGHTA and CDR2 FQGTGA. Trimming took 5 bases from V and 8 from J, leaving 18 bases between them. The CDR3 covers 14 residues. The CDR3 is CASSTPGQGVGYTF. CDR3 in DNA: TGTGCCAGCAGCACCCCCGGACAAGGGGTGGGCTACACCTTC.

The CDR3 region is CASSFLIDSPTGELFF. The CDR3 DNA sequence: TGTGCCAGCAGCTTTTTAATCGACAGCCCCACCGGGGAGCTGTTTTTT. The rearrangement links TRBV7-9 to TRBJ2-2, with D perhaps TRBD1 (5 bases). Germline V gene sequence: CDR1 SEHNR, CDR2 FQNEAQ (reference sequence). With 3 bases removed from V and 4 bases from J, the gap between germline ends came to 15 bases. The CDR3 covers 16 residues. Combining the CDR3 with reference TRBV7-9 and TRBJ2-2 gives the whole variable domain DTGVSQNPRHKITKRGQNVTFRCDPISEHNRLYWYRQTLGQGPEFLTYFQNEAQLEKSRLLSDRFSAERPKGSFSTLEIQRTEQGDSAMYLCASSFLIDSPTGELFFGEGSRLTVL.

This chain uses TRBV5-1 with TRBJ2-7; 9 nucleotides align to TRBD1. Unmatched junction bases numbered 4, after V lost 1 base and J lost 2 bases. CDR3 length: 15 amino acids. The V gene's germline CDR1 is SGHRS and CDR2 YFSETQ. The CDR3 DNA sequence: TGCGCCAGCAGCTTGAGGGGACAGGGCCCCTACGAGCAGTACTTC. This gives the protein CASSLRGQGPYEQYF.

This clone has only a few counts. The chain carries TRBV15 and TRBJ1-5; the match to TRBD1 covers 7 bases. The CDR3 has 15 residues. Germline CDR1 reads LNHNV; CDR2 reads YYDKDF (reference sequence). The trim removed 6 bases at V and 5 bases at J, leaving 10 bases unmatched. CDR3 in amino acids: CATSVETGRYQPQHF. The CDR3 region has the DNA TGTGCCACCAGTGTCGAGACAGGGAGGTATCAGCCCCAGCATTTT.

On this clone itself: At one end, the junction sequence differs from germline, possibly due to a read error. The V gene is TRBV7-7, the J gene TRBJ2-3; 11 bases agree with TRBD2. The germline gives CDR1 SSHAT, CDR2 FNYEAQ (reference sequence). This CDR3 comprises 16 residues. The CDR3 is CASSSLAGGRTDTQYF. The CDR3 bases are TGTGCTAGCAGCTCATTAGCGGGGGGGCGCACAGATACGCAGTATTTT. The full variable domain, completed using reference TRBV7-7 and TRBJ2-3, is GAGVSQSPRYKVTKRGQDVTLRCDPISSHATLYWYQQALGQGPEFLTYFNYEAQPDKSGLPSDRFSAERPEGSISTLTIQRTEQRDSAMYRCASSSLAGGRTDTQYFGPGTRLTVL.

The V and J genes are TRBV10-3 and TRBJ1-4; 9 nucleotides agree with TRBD1. In germline, CDR1 is ENHRY, CDR2 SYGVKD. Trimming at V came to 3 bases and at J to 10 bases, leaving 9 bases not matched to a gene. This CDR3 has 15 amino acids. CDR3 amino acids: CAISDPGQGSGKLFF. The CDR3 nucleotides read TGTGCCATCAGTGACCCGGGACAGGGATCTGGAAAACTGTTTTTT.

V is TRBV10-2 and J is TRBJ2-1, with D possibly matching TRBD2 (7 bases). V dropped 7 bases and J dropped 9 bases, with 19 bases sitting between them. The CDR3 spans 14 residues. Germline-derived CDR1 and CDR2 are WSHSY and SAAADI. The CDR3 loop is CASMFGGARGEQFF. DNA of the CDR3: TGCGCCAGCATGTTTGGGGGGGCGAGGGGTGAGCAGTTCTTC.

The J gene is TRBJ1-1, the V gene TRBV18; D not certain. The CDR3 runs to 11 residues. Trimming pared 5 bases from V and 4 bases from J, leaving 5 bases between. Germline CDR1 and CDR2: KGHSH and LQKENI. CDR3 sequence reads: CASSLSTEAFF. CDR3 sequence (DNA): TGTGCCAGCTCATTATCCACTGAAGCTTTCTTT.

This clone was seen a single time. The chain couples TRBV19 to TRBJ1-1; possible D gene TRBD1, 6 bases. CDR1 is LNHDA and CDR2 is SQIVND in the germline V gene (reference sequence). Trimming removed 9 bases at V and 0 bases at J, with 11 bases between. The CDR3 is 13 amino acids. CDR3 in amino acids: CASGQSMNTEAFF. The CDR3 DNA is TGTGCCAGCGGACAGTCCATGAACACTGAAGCTTTCTTT.

This clone has a single count. The chain has TRBV28 and TRBJ2-3; D remains unclear. The V and J ends lost 3 bases and 1 base respectively, with 8 bases between them. CDR1 and CDR2 from the germline V gene are MDHEN and SYDVKM. This CDR3 contains 14 residues. CDR3 DNA: TGTGCCAGCAGTTTCCCAAGCGGCACAGATACGCAGTATTTT. Translating it yields CASSFPSGTDTQYF.